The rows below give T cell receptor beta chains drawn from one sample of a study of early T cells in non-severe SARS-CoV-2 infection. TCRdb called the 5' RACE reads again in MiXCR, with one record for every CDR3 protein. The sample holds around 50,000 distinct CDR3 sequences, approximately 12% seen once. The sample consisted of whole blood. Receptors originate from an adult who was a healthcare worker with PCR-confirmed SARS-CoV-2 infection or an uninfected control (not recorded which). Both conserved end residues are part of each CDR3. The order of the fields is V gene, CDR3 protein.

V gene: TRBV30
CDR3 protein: CAWSPRLGQELREQYF

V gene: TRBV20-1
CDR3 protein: CSATDRDRASYEQYF

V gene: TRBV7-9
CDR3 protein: CASSSHGTQETQYF

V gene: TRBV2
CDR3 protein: CASSDPPRAPDTQYF

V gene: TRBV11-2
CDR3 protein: CASSLSGGALEEQFF

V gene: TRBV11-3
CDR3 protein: CASSFGGRGDEQYF

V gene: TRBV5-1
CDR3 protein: CASSLGDSYSYEQYF

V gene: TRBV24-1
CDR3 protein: CATAASGVPDTQYF

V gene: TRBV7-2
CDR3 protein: CASSLLAEQPQHF

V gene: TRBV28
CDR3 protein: CASSSPTTARYEQYF

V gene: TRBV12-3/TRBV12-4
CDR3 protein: CASGTGANEQFF

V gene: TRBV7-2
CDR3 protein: CASSPSTGRNYGYTF

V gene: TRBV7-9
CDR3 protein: CASSLAASGTDTQYF

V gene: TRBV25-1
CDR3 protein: CASSWSNTQYF

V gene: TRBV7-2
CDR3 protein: CASSFLRAAKNIQYF

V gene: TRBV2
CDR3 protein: CASTFKATDTQYF

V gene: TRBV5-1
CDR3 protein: CASSLAARSSYNEQFF

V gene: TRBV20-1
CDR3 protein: CSAHSTGETQYF

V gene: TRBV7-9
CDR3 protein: CASRAAQGSGGYTF

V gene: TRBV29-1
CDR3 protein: CSVEVPGAGYEQYF

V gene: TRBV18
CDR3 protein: CASSPGTGGDEQYF

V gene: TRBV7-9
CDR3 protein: CASSPRLSAYEQYF

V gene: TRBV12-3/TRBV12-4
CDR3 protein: CASSERDRGVSGYTF

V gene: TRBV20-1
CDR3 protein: CSARVVLADTQYF

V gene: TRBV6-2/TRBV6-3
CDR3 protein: CASARGGLTVGEQFF

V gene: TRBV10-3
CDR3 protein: CAISESEGTLKDTQYF

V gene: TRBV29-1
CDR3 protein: CSVGQVNQPQHF

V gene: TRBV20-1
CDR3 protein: CSASPALQGFLSNTGELFF

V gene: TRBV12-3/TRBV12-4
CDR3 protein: CASELASLTDTQYF

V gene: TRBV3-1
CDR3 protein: CASSQDEAGTDTQYF

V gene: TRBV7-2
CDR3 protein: CASSLRTSYNNEQFF

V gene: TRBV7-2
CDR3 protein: CASSLGTAISSGANVLTF

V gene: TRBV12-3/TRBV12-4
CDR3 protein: CASSLVVGGTSMEKLFF

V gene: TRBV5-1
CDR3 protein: CASSLLADTGELFF